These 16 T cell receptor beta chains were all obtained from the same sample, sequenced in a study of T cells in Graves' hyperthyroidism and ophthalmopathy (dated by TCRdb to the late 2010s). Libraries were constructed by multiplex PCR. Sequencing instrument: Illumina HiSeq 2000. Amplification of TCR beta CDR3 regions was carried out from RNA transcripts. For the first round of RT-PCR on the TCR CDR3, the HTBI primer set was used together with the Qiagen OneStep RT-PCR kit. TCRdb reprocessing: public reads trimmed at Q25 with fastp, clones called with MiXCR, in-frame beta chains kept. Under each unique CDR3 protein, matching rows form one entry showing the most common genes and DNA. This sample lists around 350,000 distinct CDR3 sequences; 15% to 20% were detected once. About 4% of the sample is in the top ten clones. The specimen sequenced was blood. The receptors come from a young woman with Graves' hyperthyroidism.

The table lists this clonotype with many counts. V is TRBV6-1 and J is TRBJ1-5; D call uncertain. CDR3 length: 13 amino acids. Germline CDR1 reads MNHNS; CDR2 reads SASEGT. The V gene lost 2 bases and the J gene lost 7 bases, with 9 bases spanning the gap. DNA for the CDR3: TGTGCCAGCAGTGAACTCCCGGGCCAGCCCCAGCATTTT. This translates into CASSELPGQPQHF.

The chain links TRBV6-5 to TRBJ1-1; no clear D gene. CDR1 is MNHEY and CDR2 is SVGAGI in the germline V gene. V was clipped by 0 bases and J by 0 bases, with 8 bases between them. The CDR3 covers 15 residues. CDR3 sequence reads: CASSYSTTMNTEAFF. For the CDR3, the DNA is TGTGCCAGCAGTTACTCGACAACTATGAACACTGAAGCTTTCTTT.

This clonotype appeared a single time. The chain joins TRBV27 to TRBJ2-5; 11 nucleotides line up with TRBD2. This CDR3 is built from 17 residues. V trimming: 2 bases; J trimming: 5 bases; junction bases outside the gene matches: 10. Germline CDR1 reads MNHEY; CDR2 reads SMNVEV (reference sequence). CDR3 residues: CASSLTVVAGGLETQYF. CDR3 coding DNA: TGTGCCAGCAGTTTAACGGTAGTAGCGGGGGGGCTTGAGACCCAGTACTTC.

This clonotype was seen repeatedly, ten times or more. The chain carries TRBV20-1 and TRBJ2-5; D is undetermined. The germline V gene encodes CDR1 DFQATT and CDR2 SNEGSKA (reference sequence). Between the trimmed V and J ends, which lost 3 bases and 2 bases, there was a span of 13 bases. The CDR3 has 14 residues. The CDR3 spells CSASFLAGQETQYF. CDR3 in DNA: TGCAGTGCTAGTTTTCTGGCAGGACAAGAGACCCAGTACTTC.

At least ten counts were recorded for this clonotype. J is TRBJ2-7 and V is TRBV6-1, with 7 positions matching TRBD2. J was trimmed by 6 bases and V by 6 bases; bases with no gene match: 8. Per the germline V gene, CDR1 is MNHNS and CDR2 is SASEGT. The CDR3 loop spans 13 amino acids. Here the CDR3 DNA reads TGTGCCAGCAGAACCGGGGGGAGGGTCGAGCAGTACTTC. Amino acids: CASRTGGRVEQYF.

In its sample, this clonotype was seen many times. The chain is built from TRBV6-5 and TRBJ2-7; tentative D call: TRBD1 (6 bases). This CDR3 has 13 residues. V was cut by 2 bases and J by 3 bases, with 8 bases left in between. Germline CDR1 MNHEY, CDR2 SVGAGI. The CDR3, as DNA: TGTGCCAGCAGTTACGTAGGGGGCTACGAGCAGTACTTC. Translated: CASSYVGGYEQYF.

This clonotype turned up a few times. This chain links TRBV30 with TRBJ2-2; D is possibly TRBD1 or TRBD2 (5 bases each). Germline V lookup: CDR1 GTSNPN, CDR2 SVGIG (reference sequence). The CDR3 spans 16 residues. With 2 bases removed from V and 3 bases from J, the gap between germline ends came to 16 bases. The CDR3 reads CAWSKTEQGDTGELFF. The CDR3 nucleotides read TGTGCCTGGAGTAAGACGGAGCAGGGAGACACCGGGGAGCTGTTTTTT.

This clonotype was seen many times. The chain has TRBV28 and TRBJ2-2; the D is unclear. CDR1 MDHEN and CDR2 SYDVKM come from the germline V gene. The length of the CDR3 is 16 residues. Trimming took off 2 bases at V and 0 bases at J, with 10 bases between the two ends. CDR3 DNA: TGTGCCAGCAGTTTACTCCGGGTCGCGAACACCGGGGAGCTGTTTTTT. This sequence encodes CASSLLRVANTGELFF.

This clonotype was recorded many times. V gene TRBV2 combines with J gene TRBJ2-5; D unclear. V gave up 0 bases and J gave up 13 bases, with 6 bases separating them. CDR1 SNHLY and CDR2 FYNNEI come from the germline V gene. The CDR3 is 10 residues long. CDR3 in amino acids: CASSEALVYF. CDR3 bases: TGTGCCAGCAGTGAAGCGCTGGTGTACTTC.

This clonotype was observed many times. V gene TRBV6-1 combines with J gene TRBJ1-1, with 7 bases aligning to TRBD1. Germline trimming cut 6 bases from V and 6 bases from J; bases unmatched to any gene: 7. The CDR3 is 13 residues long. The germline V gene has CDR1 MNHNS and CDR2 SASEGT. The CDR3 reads CASRDRTGAEAFF. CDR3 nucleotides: TGTGCCAGCAGGGACCGGACAGGCGCTGAAGCTTTCTTT.

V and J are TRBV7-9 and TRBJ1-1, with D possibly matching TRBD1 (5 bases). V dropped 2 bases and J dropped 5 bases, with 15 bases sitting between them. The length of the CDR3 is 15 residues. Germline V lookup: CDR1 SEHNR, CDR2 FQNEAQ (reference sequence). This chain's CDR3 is CASSLLPLKGTEAFF. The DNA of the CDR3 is TGTGCCAGCAGCTTATTGCCCCTGAAGGGGACTGAAGCTTTCTTT.

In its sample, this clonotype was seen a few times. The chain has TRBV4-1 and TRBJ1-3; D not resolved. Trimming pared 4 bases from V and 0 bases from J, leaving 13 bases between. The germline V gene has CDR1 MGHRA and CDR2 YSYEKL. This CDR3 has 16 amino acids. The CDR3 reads CASSRIDTASGNTIYF. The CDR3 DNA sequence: TGCGCCAGCAGCCGGATAGACACAGCCTCTGGAAACACCATATATTTT.

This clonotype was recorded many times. CDR3 loop: CASSLGRGGDEQYF. CDR3 sequence (DNA): TGTGCCAGCAGCTTAGGACGGGGTGGGGACGAGCAGTACTTC. The V gene is TRBV11-3, the J gene TRBJ2-7, with D possibly TRBD2 on 5 matching bases. The CDR3 covers 14 residues. V was trimmed by 1 base and J by 5 bases, leaving 12 bases between them. CDR1 and CDR2 (germline): SGHNT, YENEEA.

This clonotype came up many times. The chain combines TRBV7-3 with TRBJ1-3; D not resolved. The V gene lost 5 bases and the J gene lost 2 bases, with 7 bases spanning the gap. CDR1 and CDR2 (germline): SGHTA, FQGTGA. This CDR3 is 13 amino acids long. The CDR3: CASSLGTGNTIYF. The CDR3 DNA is TGTGCCAGCAGCCTAGGCACTGGAAACACCATATATTTT.

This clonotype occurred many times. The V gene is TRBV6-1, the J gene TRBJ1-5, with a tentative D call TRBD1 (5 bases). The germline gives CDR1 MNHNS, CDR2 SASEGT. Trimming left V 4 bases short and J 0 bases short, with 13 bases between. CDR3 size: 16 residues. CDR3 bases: TGTGCCAGCAGTGTGTGGGCAAGGGGTAGCAATCAGCCCCAGCATTTT. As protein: CASSVWARGSNQPQHF.

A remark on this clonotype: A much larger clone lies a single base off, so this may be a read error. The CDR3 loop reads CASSGGSTFTYEQYF. The CDR3 bases are TGTGCCAGCAGCGGCGGGAGCACATTCACCTACGAGCAGTACTTC. The chain uses TRBV2 and TRBJ2-7; 7 nucleotides line up with TRBD2. The germline V gene has CDR1 SNHLY and CDR2 FYNNEI. CDR3 length equals 15 residues. V trimming: 6 bases; J trimming: 2 bases; junction bases outside the gene matches: 10.